The clone carrying this T cell receptor beta chain has only a few counts. The source of the sample is a study of CD8 T cells in ankylosing spondylitis. TCRdb re-analysed the 5' RACE reads in MiXCR, keeping a single row per CDR3 protein. The sample shows around 320,000 distinct CDR3 sequences, less than 25% of them seen only once. The specimen sequenced was blood, either unsorted or a sorted T cell fraction (not recorded which). The receptor's source is a female donor with ankylosing spondylitis or in good health (not recorded which).

The CDR3 DNA reads as TGTGCCACCAGTGATGGGGGGACCGGGACCATCTACAATGAGCAGTTCTTC. Translated, it gives CATSDGGTGTIYNEQFF. The genes are TRBV24-1 and TRBJ2-1, with a possible D match to TRBD2 (6 bases). This CDR3 region has 17 residues. Trimming stripped 3 bases from V and 3 bases from J, with 17 bases between. Germline values: CDR1 KGHDR, CDR2 SFDVKD.